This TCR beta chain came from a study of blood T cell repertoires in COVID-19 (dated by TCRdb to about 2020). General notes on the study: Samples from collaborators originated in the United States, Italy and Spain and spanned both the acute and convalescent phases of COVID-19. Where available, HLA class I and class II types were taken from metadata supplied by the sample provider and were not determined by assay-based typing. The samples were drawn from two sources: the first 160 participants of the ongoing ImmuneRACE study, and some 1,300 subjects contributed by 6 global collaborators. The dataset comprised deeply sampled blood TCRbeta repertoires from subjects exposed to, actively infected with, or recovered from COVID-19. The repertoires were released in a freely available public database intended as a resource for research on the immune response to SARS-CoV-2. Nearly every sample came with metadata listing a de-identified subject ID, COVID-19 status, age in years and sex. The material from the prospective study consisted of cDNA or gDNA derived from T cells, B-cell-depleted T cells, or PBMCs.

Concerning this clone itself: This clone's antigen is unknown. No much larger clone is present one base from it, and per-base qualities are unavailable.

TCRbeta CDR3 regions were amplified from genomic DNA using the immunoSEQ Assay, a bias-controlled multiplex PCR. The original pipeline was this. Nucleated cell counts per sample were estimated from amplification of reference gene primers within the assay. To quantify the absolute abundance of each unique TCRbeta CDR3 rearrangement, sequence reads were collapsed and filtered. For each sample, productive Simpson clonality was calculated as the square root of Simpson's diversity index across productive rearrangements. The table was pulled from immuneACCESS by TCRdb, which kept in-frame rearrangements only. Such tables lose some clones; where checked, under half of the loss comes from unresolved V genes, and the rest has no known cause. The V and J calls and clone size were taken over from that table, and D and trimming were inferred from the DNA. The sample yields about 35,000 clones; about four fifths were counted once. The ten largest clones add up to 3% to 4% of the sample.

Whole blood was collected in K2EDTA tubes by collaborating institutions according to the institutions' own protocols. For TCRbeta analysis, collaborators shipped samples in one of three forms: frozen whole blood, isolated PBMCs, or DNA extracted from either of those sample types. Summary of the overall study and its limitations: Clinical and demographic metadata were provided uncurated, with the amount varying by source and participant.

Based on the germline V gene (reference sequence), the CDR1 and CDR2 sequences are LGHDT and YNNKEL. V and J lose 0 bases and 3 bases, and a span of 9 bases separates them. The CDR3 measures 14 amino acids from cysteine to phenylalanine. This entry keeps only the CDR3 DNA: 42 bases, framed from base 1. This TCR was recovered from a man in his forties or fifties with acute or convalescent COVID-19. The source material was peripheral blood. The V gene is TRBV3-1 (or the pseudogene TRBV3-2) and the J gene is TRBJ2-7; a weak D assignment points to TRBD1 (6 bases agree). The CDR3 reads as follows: CASSQDGTNYEQYF. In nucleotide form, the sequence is TGTGCCAGCAGCCAAGACGGGACAAACTACGAGCAGTACTTC.